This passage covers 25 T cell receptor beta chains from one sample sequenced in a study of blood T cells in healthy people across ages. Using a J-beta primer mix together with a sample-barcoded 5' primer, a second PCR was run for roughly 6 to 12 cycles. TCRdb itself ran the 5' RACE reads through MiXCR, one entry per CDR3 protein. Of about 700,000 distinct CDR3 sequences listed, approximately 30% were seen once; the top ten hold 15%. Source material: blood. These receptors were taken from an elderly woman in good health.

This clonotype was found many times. CDR3 protein: CASNTQGASGGRHSSYNEQFF. The DNA for the CDR3 is TGTGCCAGCAACACACAGGGGGCTAGCGGGGGGCGACATAGCTCCTACAATGAGCAGTTCTTC. The chain combines TRBV12-3 or TRBV12-4 with TRBJ2-1, with TRBD2 matching over 11 bases. The CDR3 contains 21 residues. V gave up 7 bases and J gave up 0 bases; unmatched junction bases: 20.

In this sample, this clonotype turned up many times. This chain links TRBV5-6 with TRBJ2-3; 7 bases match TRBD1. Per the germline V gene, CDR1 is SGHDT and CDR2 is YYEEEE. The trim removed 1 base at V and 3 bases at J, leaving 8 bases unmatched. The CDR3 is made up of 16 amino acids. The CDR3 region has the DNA TGTGCCAGCAGCTTGCGTCGGGGACAGAAAACAGATACGCAGTATTTT. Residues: CASSLRRGQKTDTQYF.

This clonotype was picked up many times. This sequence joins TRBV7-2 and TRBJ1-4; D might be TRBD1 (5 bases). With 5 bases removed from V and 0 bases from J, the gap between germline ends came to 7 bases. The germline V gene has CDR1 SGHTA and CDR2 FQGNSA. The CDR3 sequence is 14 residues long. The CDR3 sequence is CASSLQATNEKLFF. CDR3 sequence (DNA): TGTGCCAGCAGCCTACAGGCAACTAATGAAAAACTGTTTTTT.

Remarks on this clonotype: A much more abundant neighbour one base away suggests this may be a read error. This chain's CDR3 is CGARDSTGLRQPQHF. CDR3 DNA: TGCGGTGCTAGAGATTCGACGGGGTTGCGGCAGCCCCAGCATTTT. The chain is built from TRBV20-1 and TRBJ1-5; D remains unclear. The CDR3 has 15 amino acids. Germline CDR1 reads DFQATT; CDR2 reads SNEGSKA (reference sequence).

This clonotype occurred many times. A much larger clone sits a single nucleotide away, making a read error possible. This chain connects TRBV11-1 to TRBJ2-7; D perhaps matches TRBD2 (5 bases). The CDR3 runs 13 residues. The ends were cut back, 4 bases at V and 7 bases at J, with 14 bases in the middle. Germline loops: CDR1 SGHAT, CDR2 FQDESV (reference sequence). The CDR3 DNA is TGTGCCAGCAGCTCGTGGACGGGAAATGAGCAGTACTTC. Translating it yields CASSSWTGNEQYF. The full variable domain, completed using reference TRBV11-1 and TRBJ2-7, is EAEVAQSPRYKITEKSQAVAFWCDPISGHATLYWYRQILGQGPELLVQFQDESVVDDSQLPKDRFSAERLKGVDSTLKIQPAELGDSAMYLCASSSWTGNEQYFGPGTRLTVT.

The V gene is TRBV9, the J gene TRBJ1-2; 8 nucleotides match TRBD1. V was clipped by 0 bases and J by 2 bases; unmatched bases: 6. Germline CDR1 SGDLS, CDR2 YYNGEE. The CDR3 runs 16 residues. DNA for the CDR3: TGTGCCAGCAGCGTAGCAGGACAGGGCCAGAACTATGGCTACACCTTC. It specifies CASSVAGQGQNYGYTF.

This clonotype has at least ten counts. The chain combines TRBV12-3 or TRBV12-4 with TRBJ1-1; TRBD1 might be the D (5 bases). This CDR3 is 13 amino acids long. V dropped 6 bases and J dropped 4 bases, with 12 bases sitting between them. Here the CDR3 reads CASSQGIRTEAFF. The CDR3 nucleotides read TGTGCCAGCAGCCAGGGAATTCGCACTGAAGCTTTCTTT.

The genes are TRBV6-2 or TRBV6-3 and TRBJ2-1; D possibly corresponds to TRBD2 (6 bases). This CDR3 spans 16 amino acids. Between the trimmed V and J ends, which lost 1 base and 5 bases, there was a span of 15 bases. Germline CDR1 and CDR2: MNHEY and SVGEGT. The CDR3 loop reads CASSYLAEPPNNEQFF. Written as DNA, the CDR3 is TGTGCCAGCAGTTACTTAGCGGAACCCCCCAACAATGAGCAGTTCTTC.

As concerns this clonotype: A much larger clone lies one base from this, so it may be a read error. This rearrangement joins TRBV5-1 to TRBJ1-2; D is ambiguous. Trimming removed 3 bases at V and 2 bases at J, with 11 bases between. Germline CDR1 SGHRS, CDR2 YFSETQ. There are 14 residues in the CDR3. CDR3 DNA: TGCGCCAGCAGCTGGGATGAGGAGAACTATGGCTACACCTTC. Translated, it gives CASSWDEENYGYTF.

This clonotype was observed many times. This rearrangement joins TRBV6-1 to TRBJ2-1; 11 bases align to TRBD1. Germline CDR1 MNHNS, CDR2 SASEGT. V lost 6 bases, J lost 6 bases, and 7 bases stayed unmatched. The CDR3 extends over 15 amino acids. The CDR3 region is CASRRTGGAGNEQFF. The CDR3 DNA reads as TGTGCCAGCAGACGGACAGGGGGCGCGGGCAATGAGCAGTTCTTC.

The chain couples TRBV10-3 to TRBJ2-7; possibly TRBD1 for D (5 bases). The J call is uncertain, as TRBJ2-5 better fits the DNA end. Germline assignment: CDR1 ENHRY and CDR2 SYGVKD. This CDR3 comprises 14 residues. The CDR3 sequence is CAISLRGSQETQYF. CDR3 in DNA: TGTGCCATCAGTTTAAGGGGATCGCAAGAGACCCAGTACTTC.

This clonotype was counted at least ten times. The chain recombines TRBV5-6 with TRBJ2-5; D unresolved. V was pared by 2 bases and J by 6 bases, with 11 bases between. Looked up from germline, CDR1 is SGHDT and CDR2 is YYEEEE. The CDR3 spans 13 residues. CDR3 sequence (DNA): TGTGCCAGCAGCTTCGGCAGCCGTCAGACCCAGTACTTC. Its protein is CASSFGSRQTQYF.

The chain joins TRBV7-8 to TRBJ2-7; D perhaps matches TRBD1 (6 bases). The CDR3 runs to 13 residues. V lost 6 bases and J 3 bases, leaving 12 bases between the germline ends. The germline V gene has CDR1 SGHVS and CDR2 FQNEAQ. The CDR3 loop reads CASSHNRDYEQYF. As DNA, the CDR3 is TGTGCCAGCAGTCATAACAGGGACTACGAGCAGTACTTC.

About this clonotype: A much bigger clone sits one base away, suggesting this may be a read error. Here the CDR3 reads CASSPSRSGGSTDTQYF. Here the CDR3 DNA reads TGTGCCAGCAGCCCTTCGAGGAGCGGGGGGAGCACAGATACGCAGTATTTT. J is TRBJ2-3 and V is TRBV4-2; 9 positions match TRBD2. The CDR3 extends over 17 amino acids. V dropped 4 bases and J dropped 0; count of bases not matched to a gene: 8. From germline, CDR1 is LGHNA and CDR2 YNFKEQ.

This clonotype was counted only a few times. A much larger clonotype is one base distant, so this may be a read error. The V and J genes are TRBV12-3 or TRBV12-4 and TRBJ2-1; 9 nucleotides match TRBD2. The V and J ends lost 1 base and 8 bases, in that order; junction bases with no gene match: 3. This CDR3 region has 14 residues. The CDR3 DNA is TGTGCCAGCAGTTTAGGAGCGGGGGGTCATGAGCAGTTCTTC. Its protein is CASSLGAGGHEQFF.

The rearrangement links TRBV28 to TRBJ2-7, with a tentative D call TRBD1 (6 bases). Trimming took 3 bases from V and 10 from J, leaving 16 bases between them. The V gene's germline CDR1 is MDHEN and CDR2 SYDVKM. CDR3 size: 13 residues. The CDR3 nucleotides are TGTGCCAGCAGTTTCGGACAGCCCTTTTCCCAGTACTTC. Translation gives CASSFGQPFSQYF.

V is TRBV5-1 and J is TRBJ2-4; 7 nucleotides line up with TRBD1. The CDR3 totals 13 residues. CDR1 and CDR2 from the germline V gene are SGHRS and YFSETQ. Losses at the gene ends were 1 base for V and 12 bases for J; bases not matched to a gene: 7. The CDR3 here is CASSLTGEFSQYF. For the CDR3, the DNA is TGCGCCAGCAGCTTGACAGGGGAATTTTCTCAGTACTTC.

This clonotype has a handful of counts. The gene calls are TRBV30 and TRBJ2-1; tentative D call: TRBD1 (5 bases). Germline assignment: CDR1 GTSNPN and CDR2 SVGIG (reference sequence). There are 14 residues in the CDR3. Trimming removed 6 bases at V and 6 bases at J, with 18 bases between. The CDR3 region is CACLSWGRGNEQFF. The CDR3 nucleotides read TGTGCCTGCCTAAGTTGGGGCAGAGGCAATGAGCAGTTCTTC. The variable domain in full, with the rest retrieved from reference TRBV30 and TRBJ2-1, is SQTIHQWPATLVQPVGSPLSLECTVEGTSNPNLYWYRQAAGRGLQLLFYSVGIGQISSEVPQNLSASRPQDRQFILSSKKLLLSDSGFYLCACLSWGRGNEQFFGPGTRLTVL.

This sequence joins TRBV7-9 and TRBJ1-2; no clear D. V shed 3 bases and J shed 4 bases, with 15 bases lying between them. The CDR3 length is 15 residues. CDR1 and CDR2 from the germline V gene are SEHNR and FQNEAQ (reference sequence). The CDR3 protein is CASSFAARVTYGYTF. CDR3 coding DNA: TGTGCCAGCAGCTTCGCTGCCCGCGTTACCTATGGCTACACCTTC.

The CDR3 region has the DNA TGCGCCAGCAGCCAAGATCCCCCAGGGGTGGCCAACAATGAGCAGTTCTTC. Amino acids: CASSQDPPGVANNEQFF. J is TRBJ2-1 and V is TRBV4-3, with TRBD1 as a possible D gene (6 bases). Germline CDR1 LGHNA, CDR2 YSLEER. Trimming pared 0 bases from V and 5 bases from J, leaving 17 bases between. CDR3 size: 17 residues.

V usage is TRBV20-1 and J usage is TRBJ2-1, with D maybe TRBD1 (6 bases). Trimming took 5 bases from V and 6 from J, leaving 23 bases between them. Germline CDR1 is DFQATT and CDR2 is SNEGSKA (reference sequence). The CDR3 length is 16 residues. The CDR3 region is CSALDLGHRISNEQFF. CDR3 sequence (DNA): TGCAGTGCTTTAGACCTGGGACACCGTATCTCCAATGAGCAGTTCTTC.

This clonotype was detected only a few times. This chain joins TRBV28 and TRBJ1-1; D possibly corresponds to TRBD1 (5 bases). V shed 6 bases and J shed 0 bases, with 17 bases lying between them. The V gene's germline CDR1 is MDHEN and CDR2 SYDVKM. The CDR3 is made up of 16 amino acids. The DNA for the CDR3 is TGTGCCAGCAGCCCCAGGGCACAGAACATGAACACTGAAGCTTTCTTT. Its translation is CASSPRAQNMNTEAFF.

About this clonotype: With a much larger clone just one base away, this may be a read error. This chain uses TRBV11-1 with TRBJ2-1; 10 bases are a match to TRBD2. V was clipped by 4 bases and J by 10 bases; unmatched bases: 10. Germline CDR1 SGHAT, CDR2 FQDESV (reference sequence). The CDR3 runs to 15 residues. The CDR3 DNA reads TGTGCCAGCAGCTACCCGAGCGGGGGGGGGCGCGAGCAGTTCTTC. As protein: CASSYPSGGGREQFF. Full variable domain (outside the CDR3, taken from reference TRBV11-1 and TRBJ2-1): EAEVAQSPRYKITEKSQAVAFWCDPISGHATLYWYRQILGQGPELLVQFQDESVVDDSQLPKDRFSAERLKGVDSTLKIQPAELGDSAMYLCASSYPSGGGREQFFGPGTRLTVL.

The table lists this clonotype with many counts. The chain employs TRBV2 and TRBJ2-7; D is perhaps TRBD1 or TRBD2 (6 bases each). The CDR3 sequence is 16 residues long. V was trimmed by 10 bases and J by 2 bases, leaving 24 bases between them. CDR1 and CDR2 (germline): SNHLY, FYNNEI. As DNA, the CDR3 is TGTGCCACCAGGATGGGGGGCCGGGTTAGGACCTACGAGCAGTACTTC. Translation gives CATRMGGRVRTYEQYF.

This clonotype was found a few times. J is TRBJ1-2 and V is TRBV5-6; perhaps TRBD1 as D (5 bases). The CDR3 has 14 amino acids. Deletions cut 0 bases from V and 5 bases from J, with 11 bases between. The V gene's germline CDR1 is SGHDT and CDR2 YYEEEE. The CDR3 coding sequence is TGTGCCAGCAGCTTGGAAAGGGGTCTGTATGGCTACACCTTC. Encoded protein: CASSLERGLYGYTF.